A single sample is the source of the 9 T cell receptor beta chains below, sequenced in a study of metastatic and nonmetastatic thyroid tumors. TCRdb re-clonotyped the PCR reads through MiXCR. The table has about 85,000 clones, less than 10% seen once; the top ten hold more than 8%. Nobody among the patients had been given any treatment before thyroid surgery. The sequenced sample was blood. These receptors were taken from a female donor with papillary thyroid cancer or a benign thyroid nodule (not recorded which). Some clones in this sample may be carry-over from other donors' samples.

This clone was recorded many times. The genes are TRBV20-1 and TRBJ1-2; 8 bases map to TRBD1. The CDR3 loop spans 13 amino acids. J lost 6 bases, V lost 0 bases, and 3 bases had no gene match. Germline CDR1 and CDR2: DFQATT and SNEGSKA (reference sequence). CDR3 residues: CSARDPRGHGYTF. CDR3 nucleotide sequence: TGCAGTGCTAGAGATCCCAGGGGGCATGGCTACACCTTC.

In its sample, this clone was seen a few times. A much larger clone lies a single base off, so this may be a read error. Distinct nucleotide sequences in the sample also encode this CDR3. V usage is TRBV20-1 and J usage is TRBJ1-1, with 12 bases identical to TRBD1. The CDR3 is made up of 15 amino acids. J lost 5 bases, V lost 6 bases, and 10 bases had no gene match. Germline CDR1 DFQATT, CDR2 SNEGSKA (reference sequence). The CDR3, as DNA: TGCAGTGCCGGGTGGGACAGGGGGCTCTGGACTGAAGCTTTCTTT. It encodes CSAGWDRGLWTEAFF.

This clone has ten or more counts. The chain uses TRBV3-1 and TRBJ2-2, with TRBD2 matching over 12 bases. Germline CDR1 LGHDT, CDR2 YNNKEL (reference sequence). With 5 bases clipped from V and 1 base from J, the junction kept 5 bases outside the gene matches. This CDR3 spans 17 amino acids. The CDR3, as DNA: TGTGCCAGCAGCTGGGCTAGCGGGGGGGTGAACACCGGGGAGCTGTTTTTT. It specifies CASSWASGGVNTGELFF.

This clone was recorded many times. V is TRBV16 and J is TRBJ2-7, with TRBD1 matching 8 bases. Germline CDR1 and CDR2: KGHSY and FQNENV. J gave up 6 bases and V 5 bases, and 9 bases lay outside the gene matches. The CDR3 spans 14 residues. This chain's CDR3 is CASSNRGTGFEQYF. The CDR3 DNA reads as TGTGCCAGCAGCAATAGAGGGACAGGTTTCGAGCAGTACTTC. The full variable domain, in which reference TRBV16 and TRBJ2-7 provide the parts outside the CDR3, is GEEVAQTPKHLVRGEGQKAKLYCAPIKGHSYVFWYQQVLKNEFKFLISFQNENVFDETGMPKERFSAKCLPNSPCSLEIQATKLEDSAVYFCASSNRGTGFEQYFGPGTRLTVT.

This clone was seen at least ten times. The V and J genes are TRBV19 and TRBJ2-7; D remains ambiguous. Trimming stripped 5 bases from V and 2 bases from J, with 10 bases between. The CDR3 runs 13 residues. The germline CDR1 and CDR2 sequences are LNHDA and SQIVND (reference sequence). The CDR3 sequence is CASSYSGTYEQYF. Written as DNA, the CDR3 is TGTGCCAGTAGTTACTCTGGAACCTACGAGCAGTACTTC.

Many counts were recorded for this clone. The sample has other DNA sequences that encode this CDR3 too. This chain joins TRBV9 and TRBJ1-5, with D maybe TRBD1 (5 bases). This CDR3 has 14 amino acids. Germline V gives CDR1 SGDLS, CDR2 YYNGEE. V lost 0 bases to trimming and J lost 4 bases, with 8 bases between them. The CDR3 region is CASSVGGGNQPQHF. The CDR3 DNA is TGTGCCAGCAGCGTAGGGGGGGGAAATCAGCCCCAGCATTTT.

This clone was counted ten times or more. The J gene is TRBJ1-3, the V gene TRBV4-1; TRBD1 might be the D (6 bases). V was trimmed by 5 bases and J by 4 bases, leaving 18 bases between them. The germline V gene encodes CDR1 MGHRA and CDR2 YSYEKL. CDR3 length equals 16 residues. In DNA, the CDR3 is TGCGCCAGCAGCGTGAGCCCGGGGGCGAGAGGAAACACCATATATTTT. Its translation: CASSVSPGARGNTIYF.

Note on this clone: Being one base from a much bigger clone, this may be a read error. This chain links TRBV6-5 with TRBJ2-1; a possible D gene is TRBD2 (6 bases). In germline, CDR1 is MNHEY, CDR2 SVGAGI. The CDR3 extends over 15 amino acids. The CDR3 spells CAISYSLGGGNEQFF. For the CDR3, the DNA is TGTGCCATCAGTTACTCGTTGGGGGGTGGGAATGAGCAGTTCTTC.

This clone was counted at least ten times. The chain is built from TRBV6-4 and TRBJ1-1; no definite D call. V was trimmed by 0 bases and J by 5 bases, leaving 7 bases between them. CDR3 length equals 13 residues. In germline, CDR1 is MRHNA, CDR2 SNTAGT. The chain's CDR3 is CASSDSYSTEAFF. CDR3 in DNA: TGTGCCAGCAGTGACTCTTACAGTACTGAAGCTTTCTTT.